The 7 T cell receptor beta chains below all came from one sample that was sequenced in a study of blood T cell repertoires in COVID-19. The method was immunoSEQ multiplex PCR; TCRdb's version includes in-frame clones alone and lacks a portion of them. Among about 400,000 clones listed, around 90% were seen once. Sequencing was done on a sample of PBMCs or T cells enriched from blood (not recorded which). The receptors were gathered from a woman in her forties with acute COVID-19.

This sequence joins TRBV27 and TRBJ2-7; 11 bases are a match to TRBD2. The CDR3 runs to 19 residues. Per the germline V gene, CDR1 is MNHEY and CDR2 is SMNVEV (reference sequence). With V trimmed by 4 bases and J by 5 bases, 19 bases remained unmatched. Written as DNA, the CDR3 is TGTGCCAGCAGTTCCCCCCCCGGGGCGGGGCTAGCGGGGGGTGACGAGCAGTACTTC. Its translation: CASSSPPGAGLAGGDEQYF.

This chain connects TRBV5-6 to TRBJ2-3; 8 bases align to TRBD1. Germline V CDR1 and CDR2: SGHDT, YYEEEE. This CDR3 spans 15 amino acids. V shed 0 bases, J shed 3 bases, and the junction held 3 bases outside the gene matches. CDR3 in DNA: TGTGCCAGCAGCTTGGGGCAGGGGGCTACAGATACGCAGTATTTT. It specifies CASSLGQGATDTQYF.

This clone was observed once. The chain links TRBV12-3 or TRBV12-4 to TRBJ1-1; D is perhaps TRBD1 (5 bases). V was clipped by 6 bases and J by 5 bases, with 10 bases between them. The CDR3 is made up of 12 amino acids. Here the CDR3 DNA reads TGTGCCAGCAGAACAAGGGGTACTGAAGCTTTCTTT. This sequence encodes CASRTRGTEAFF.

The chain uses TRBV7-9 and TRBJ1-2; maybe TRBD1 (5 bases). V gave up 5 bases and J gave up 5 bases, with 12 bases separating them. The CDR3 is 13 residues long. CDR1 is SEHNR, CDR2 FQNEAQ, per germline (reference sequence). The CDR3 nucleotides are TGTGCCAGCAGCATGGGCCCAGGGTATGGCTACACCTTC. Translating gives CASSMGPGYGYTF. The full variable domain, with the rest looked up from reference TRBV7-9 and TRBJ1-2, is DTGVSQNPRHKITKRGQNVTFRCDPISEHNRLYWYRQTLGQGPEFLTYFQNEAQLEKSRLLSDRFSAERPKGSFSTLEIQRTEQGDSAMYLCASSMGPGYGYTFGSGTRLTVV.

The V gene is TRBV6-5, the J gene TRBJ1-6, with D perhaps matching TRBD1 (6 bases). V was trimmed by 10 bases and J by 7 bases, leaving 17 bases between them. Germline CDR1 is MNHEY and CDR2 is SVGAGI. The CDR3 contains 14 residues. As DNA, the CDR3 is TGTGCCATCATGACAACAGGGCCCAATTCACCCCTCCACTTT. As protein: CAIMTTGPNSPLHF.

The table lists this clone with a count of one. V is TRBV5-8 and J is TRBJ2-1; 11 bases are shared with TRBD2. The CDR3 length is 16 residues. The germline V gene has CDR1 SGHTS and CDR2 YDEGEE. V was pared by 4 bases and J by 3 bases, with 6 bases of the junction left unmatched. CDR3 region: CASSGPGTSGYNEQFF. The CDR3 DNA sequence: TGTGCCAGCAGCGGGCCTGGGACTAGCGGCTACAATGAGCAGTTCTTC.

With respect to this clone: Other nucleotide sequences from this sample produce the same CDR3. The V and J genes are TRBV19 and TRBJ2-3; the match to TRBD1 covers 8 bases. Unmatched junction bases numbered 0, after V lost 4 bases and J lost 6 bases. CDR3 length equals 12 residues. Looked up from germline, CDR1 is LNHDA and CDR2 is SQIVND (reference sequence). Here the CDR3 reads CASSRTGDTQYF. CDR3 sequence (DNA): TGTGCCAGTAGTAGGACAGGGGATACGCAGTATTTT.